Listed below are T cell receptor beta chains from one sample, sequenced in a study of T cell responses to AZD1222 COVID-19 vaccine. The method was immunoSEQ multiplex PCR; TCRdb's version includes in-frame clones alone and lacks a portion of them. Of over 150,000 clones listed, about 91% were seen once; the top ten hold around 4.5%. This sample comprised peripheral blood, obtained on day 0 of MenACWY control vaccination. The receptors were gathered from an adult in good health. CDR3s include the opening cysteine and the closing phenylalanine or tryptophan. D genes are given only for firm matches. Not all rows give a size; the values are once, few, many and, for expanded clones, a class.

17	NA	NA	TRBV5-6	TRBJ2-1	CASSLTGLLSSYNEQFF	TGTGCCAGCAGCCTAACAGGATTACTTAGCTCCTACAATGAGCAGTTCTTC
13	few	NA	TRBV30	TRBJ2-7	CAWSKRVSYEQYF	TGTGCCTGGAGTAAGAGGGTCTCCTACGAGCAGTACTTC
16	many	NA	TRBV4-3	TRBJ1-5	CASSQDLGYSNQPQHF	TGCGCCAGCAGCCAAGATTTAGGGTATAGCAATCAGCCCCAGCATTTT
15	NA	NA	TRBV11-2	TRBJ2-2	CASSSITTGTGELFF	TGTGCCAGCAGCTCAATTACTACAGGGACCGGGGAGCTGTTTTTT
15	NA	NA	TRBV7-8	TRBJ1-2	CASSLTTAPNYGYTF	TGTGCCAGCAGCTTAACGACAGCCCCTAACTATGGCTACACCTTC
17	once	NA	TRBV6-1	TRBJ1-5	CASSDAQGWRSNQPQHF	TGTGCCAGCAGTGACGCTCAGGGTTGGAGGAGCAATCAGCCCCAGCATTTT
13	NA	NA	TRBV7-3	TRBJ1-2	CASSSQLGSGYTF	TGTGCCAGCAGCTCCCAGTTAGGATCCGGCTACACCTTC
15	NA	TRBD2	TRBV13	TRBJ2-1	CASSSAGTSWAEQFF	TGTGCCAGCAGCTCAGCCGGGACTAGCTGGGCTGAGCAGTTCTTC
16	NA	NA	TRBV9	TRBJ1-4	CASSPGGATPGEKLFF	TGTGCCAGCAGCCCAGGAGGGGCAACCCCGGGAGAAAAACTGTTTTTT
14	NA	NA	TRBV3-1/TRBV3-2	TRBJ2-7	CASSQGQATGEQYF	TGTGCCAGCAGCCAAGGACAGGCCACGGGCGAGCAGTACTTC
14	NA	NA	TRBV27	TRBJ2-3	CASSQRRSTDTQYF	TGTGCCAGCAGCCAACGACGGTCCACAGATACGCAGTATTTT
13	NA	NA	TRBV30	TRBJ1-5	CASAGTLNQPQHF	TGTGCCTCCGCCGGGACTCTCAATCAGCCCCAGCATTTT
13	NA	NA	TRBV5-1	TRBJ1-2	CASSFNRDSGYTF	TGCGCCAGCAGCTTTAACAGGGATTCAGGCTACACCTTC
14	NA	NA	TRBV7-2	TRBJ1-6	CASSLARPPSSLHF	TGTGCCAGCAGCTTAGCGCGGCCCCCTTCGTCCCTCCACTTT
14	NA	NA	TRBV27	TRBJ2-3	CASSPLHAADTQYF	TGTGCCAGCAGTCCACTTCACGCCGCAGATACGCAGTATTTT
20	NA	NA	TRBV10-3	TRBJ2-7	CAISESRVVADGRISYEQYF	TGTGCCATCAGTGAGTCTAGGGTGGTAGCCGACGGCAGAATATCCTACGAGCAGTACTTC
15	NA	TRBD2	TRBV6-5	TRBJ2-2	CASRSSGARAGELFF	TGTGCCAGCAGGTCTAGCGGGGCCAGGGCCGGGGAGCTGTTTTTT
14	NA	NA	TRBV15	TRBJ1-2	CATSRGVANYGYTF	TGTGCCACCAGCAGAGGCGTAGCTAACTATGGCTACACCTTC
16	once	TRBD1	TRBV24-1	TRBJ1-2	CATSDSGQVDHYGYTF	TGTGCCACCAGTGATTCCGGACAGGTAGATCACTACGGCTACACCTTC
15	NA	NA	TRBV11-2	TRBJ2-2	CASSLNSGRTGELFF	TGTGCCAGCAGCTTGAATAGTGGGCGGACCGGGGAGCTGTTTTTT
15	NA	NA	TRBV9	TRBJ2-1	CASSATRGGYNEQFF	TGTGCCAGCAGCGCTACGAGGGGGGGATACAATGAGCAGTTCTTC
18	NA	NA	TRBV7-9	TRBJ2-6	CASSPSWGVRTGANVLTF	TGTGCCAGCAGCCCCTCGTGGGGGGTTCGAACTGGGGCCAACGTCCTGACTTTC
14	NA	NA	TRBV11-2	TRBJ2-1	CASSLVSAYNEQFF	TGTGCCAGCAGCTTGGTATCAGCCTACAATGAGCAGTTCTTC
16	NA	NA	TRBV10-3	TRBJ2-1	CAISDTIHRSYNEQFF	TGTGCCATCAGTGACACTATCCACCGCTCCTACAATGAGCAGTTCTTC
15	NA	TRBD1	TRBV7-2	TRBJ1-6	CASAGGAGYNSPLHF	TGTGCCAGCGCAGGGGGCGCTGGGTATAATTCACCCCTCCACTTT
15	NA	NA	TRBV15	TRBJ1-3	CATSRTGGSGNTIYF	TGTGCCACCAGCAGGACCGGGGGTTCTGGAAACACCATATATTTT
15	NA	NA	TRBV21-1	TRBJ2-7	CASSKFRDSPYEQYF	TGTGCCAGCAGCAAATTTCGGGACAGTCCCTACGAGCAGTACTTC
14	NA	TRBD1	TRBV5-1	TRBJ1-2	CASSFSDREYGYTF	TGCGCCAGCAGCTTCTCGGACAGGGAATATGGCTACACCTTC
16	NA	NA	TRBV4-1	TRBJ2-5	CASSQVGAPTGETQYF	TGCGCCAGCAGCCAAGTGGGGGCACCCACAGGGGAGACCCAGTACTTC
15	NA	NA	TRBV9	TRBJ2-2	CASSVAPENTGELFF	TGTGCCAGCAGCGTAGCACCAGAGAACACCGGGGAGCTGTTTTTT
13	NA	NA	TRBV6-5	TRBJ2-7	CASSYRPDYEQYF	TGTGCCAGCAGTTACAGACCAGACTACGAGCAGTACTTC
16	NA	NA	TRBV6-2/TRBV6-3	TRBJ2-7	CASSSGTTLSSYEQYF	TGTGCCAGCAGCTCCGGGACGACCTTGAGCTCCTACGAGCAGTACTTC
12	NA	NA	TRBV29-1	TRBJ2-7	CSVARDTYEQYF	TGCAGCGTTGCCAGGGACACCTACGAGCAGTACTTC
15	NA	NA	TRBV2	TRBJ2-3	CASSPLASGTDTQYF	TGTGCCAGCAGTCCTCTGGCTAGCGGCACAGATACGCAGTATTTT
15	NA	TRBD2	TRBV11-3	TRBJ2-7	CASSGGTSGRFEQYF	TGTGCCAGCAGCGGAGGGACTAGCGGGAGGTTTGAGCAGTACTTC
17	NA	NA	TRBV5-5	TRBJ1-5	CASSPGPSGALGQPQHF	TGTGCCAGCAGCCCCGGCCCCTCAGGGGCGTTGGGGCAGCCCCAGCATTTT
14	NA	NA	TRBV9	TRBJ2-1	CASTRLPENNEQFF	TGTGCCAGCACCAGACTGCCCGAGAACAATGAGCAGTTCTTC
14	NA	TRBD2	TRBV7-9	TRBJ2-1	CASSLAGGNNEQFF	TGTGCCAGCAGCTTAGCGGGAGGGAACAATGAGCAGTTCTTC
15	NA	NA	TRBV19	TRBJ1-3	CASSIDSYSGNTIYF	TGTGCCAGTAGTATAGACAGCTACTCTGGAAACACCATATATTTT
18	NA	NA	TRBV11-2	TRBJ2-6	CASSVYPTGPSGANVLTF	TGTGCCAGCAGCGTCTACCCGACAGGACCCTCTGGGGCCAACGTCCTGACTTTC
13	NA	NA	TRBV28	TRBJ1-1	CASSLDRYTEAFF	TGTGCCAGCAGTTTAGACCGGTACACTGAAGCTTTCTTT
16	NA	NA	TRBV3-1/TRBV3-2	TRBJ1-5	CASSQSGGVSNQPQHF	TGTGCCAGCAGCCAATCGGGCGGGGTAAGCAATCAGCCCCAGCATTTT
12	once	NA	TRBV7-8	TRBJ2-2	CASTPIGGELFF	TGTGCCAGCACCCCAATAGGCGGGGAGCTGTTTTTT
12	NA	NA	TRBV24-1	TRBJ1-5	CATSDLNQPQHF	TGTGCCACCAGTGACCTTAATCAGCCCCAGCATTTT